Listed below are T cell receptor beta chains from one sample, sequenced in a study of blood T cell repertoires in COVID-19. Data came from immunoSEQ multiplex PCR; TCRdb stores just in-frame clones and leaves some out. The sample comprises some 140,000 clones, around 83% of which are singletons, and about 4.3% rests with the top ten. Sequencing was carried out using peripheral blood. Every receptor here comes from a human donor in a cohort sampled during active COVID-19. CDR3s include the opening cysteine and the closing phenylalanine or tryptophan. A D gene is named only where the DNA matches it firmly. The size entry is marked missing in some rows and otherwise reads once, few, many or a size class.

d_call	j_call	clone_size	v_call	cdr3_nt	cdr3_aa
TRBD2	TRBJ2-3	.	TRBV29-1	TGCAGCTCTGGACTAGCGGGAACCCCAGATACGCAGTATTTT	CSSGLAGTPDTQYF
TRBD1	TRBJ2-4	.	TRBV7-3	TGTGCCAGCAGCTTGGGGACAGGGTCGGGTTTCAAAAACATTCAGTACTTC	CASSLGTGSGFKNIQYF
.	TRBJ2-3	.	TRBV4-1	TGCGCCAGCTCACCCGCCCCTAGCCGAAGCACAGATACGCAGTATTTT	CASSPAPSRSTDTQYF
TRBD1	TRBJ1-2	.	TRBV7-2	TGTGCCAGCAGTTTATCCGGGACAGGGGTCTATGGCTACACCTTC	CASSLSGTGVYGYTF
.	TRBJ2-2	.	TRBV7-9	TGTGCCAGCAGCTCTCCGGGGGAGCTGTTTTTT	CASSSPGELFF
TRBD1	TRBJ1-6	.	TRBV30	TGTGCCTGGAGGACCCGGACAGGGAATGTTCGTAGCTCCTATAATTCACCCCTCCACTTT	CAWRTRTGNVRSSYNSPLHF
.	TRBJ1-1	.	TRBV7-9	TGTGCCAGCCGAGCGGTGAACACTGAAGCTTTCTTT	CASRAVNTEAFF
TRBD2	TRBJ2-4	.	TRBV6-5	TGTGCCAGCAGTTCCATAGCGGGGGGGATTAAAAACATTCAGTACTTC	CASSSIAGGIKNIQYF
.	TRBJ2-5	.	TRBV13	TGTGCCAGCAGCCAGCGCGGTAGCGCCCAAGAGACCCAGTACTTC	CASSQRGSAQETQYF
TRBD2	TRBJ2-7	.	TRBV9	TGTGCCAGCAGCCTAGCGGGGGGATACGAGCAGTACTTC	CASSLAGGYEQYF
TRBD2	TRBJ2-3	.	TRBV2	TGTGCCAGCAGTGGCAGGAGCGGGGCAATTACAGATACGCAGTATTTT	CASSGRSGAITDTQYF
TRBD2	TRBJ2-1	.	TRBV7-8	TGTGCCAGCAGCTTGGCTCTCTACGGGACTAGCGACGGCCGGGGTGAGCAGTTCTTC	CASSLALYGTSDGRGEQFF
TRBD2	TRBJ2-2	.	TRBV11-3	TGTGCCAGCAGCCCCTCGTCCGGGACTAGCGGGGAGCTGTTTTTT	CASSPSSGTSGELFF
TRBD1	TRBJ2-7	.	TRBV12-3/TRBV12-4	TGTGCCACCGGACAGGCTAGCTCCTACGAGCAGTACTTC	CATGQASSYEQYF
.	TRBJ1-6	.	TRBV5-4	TGTGCCAGCAGCTGGTGGGGGCCGAATAATTCACCCCTCCACTTT	CASSWWGPNNSPLHF
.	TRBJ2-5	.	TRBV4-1	TGCGCCAGCAGCCGATGGACTACTCAAGAGACCCAGTACTTC	CASSRWTTQETQYF
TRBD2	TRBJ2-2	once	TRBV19	TGTGCCAGTAGTATAGGCCGGGGGGCCGGGGAGCTGTTTTTT	CASSIGRGAGELFF
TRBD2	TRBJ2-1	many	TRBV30	TGTGCCTGGAGTCCCGGGGGGGCAAATGAGCAGTTCTTC	CAWSPGGANEQFF
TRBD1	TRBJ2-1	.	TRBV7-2	TGTGCCAGCAGCTTATATGGGGACAGGTTCAATGAGCAGTTCTTC	CASSLYGDRFNEQFF
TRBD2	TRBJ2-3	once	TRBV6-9	TGTGCCAGCAGTTATTGGGCTAGCGGGAGTCAGGATACGCAGTATTTT	CASSYWASGSQDTQYF
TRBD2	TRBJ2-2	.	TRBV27	TGTGCCAGCAGTTTATTGACTAGCGCCGGGGAGCTGTTTTTT	CASSLLTSAGELFF
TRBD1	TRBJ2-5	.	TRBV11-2	TGTGCCAGCAGTTTGCCGGGACAGGGGGCAGAGACCCAGTACTTC	CASSLPGQGAETQYF
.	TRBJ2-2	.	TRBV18	TGTGCCAGCTCACCGGACAGAACGAACACCGGGGAGCTGTTTTTT	CASSPDRTNTGELFF
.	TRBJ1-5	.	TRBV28	TGTGCCAGCACCTCCGCAGGGGCGGTAAATCAGCCCCAGCATTTT	CASTSAGAVNQPQHF
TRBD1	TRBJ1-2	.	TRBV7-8	TGTGCCAGCAGCGGACGGGACAGCGGCCGCACCTTC	CASSGRDSGRTF
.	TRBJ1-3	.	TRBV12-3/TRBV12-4	TGTGCCAGCGAGGGGGCTGGAAACACCATATATTTT	CASEGAGNTIYF
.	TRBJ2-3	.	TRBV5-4	TGTGCCAGCAGCATGGGAGAGCCAGATACGCAGTATTTT	CASSMGEPDTQYF
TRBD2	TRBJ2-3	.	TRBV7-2	TGTGCCAGCAGCTCAAGGGCTAGCGGGGCAGATACGCAGTATTTT	CASSSRASGADTQYF
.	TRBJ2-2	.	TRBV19	TGTGCCAGTAGTACCCAGGGTAACACCGGGGAGCTGTTTTTT	CASSTQGNTGELFF
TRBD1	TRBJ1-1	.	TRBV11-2	TGTGCCAGCAGCTTCGGACAGGGGAACACTGAAGCTTTCTTT	CASSFGQGNTEAFF
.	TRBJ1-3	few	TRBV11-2	TGTGCCAGCAGCTTAGCGGTGCCTCGGGGGAACACCATATATTTT	CASSLAVPRGNTIYF
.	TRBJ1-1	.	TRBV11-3	TGTGCCAGCAGCTTTACAGGGCTTCGGAACACTGAAGCTTTCTTT	CASSFTGLRNTEAFF
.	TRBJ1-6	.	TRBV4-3	TGCGCCAGCAGCCCGGGTTTATCCTATAATTCACCCCTCCACTTT	CASSPGLSYNSPLHF
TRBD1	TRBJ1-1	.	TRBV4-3	TGCGCCAGCAGCCAAGTCGGACAGGGCACTGAAGCTTTCTTT	CASSQVGQGTEAFF
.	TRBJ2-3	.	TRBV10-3	TGTGCCATCAGTAGGAGTACTAGCAGCGCGGCAGATACGCAGTATTTT	CAISRSTSSAADTQYF
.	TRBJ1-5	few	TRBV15	TGTGCCACCAGCAAGACAGGTTGGGGTCAGCCCCAGCATTTT	CATSKTGWGQPQHF
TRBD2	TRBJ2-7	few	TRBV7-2	TGTGCCAGCAGTCAAGAGAGCCTAGCGGGGGGGCCGAAGGACGAGCAGTACTTC	CASSQESLAGGPKDEQYF
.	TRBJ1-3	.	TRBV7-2	TGTGCCAGCAGCTTAGGGGGGGCTGGAAACACCATATATTTT	CASSLGGAGNTIYF
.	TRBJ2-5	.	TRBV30	TGTGCCTGCCAACGGGGAGGAGAGACCCAGTACTTC	CACQRGGETQYF
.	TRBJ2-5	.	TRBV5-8	TGTGCCAGCAGCTTGGCGCCAGGAACAGAGACCCAGTACTTC	CASSLAPGTETQYF
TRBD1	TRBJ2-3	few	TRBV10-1	TGCGCCAGCAGTGAGGCCCCGGGACAGGGACAAGATACGCAGTATTTT	CASSEAPGQGQDTQYF
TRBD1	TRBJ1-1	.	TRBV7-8	TGTGCCAGCAGCCTGACAGGGTCCCGAACTGAAGCTTTCTTT	CASSLTGSRTEAFF
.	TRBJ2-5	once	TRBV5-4	TGTGCCAGCAGCTCTAGTTTGACAGGTACAGAGACCCAGTACTTC	CASSSSLTGTETQYF
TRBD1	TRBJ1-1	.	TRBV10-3	TGTGCCGGGGGGACAGGGGGCCTCACTGAAGCTTTCTTT	CAGGTGGLTEAFF
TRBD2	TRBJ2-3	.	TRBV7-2	TGTGCCAGCAGCTTAGCGCTCTCCATAGCGGGGTCCCCAGATACGCAGTATTTT	CASSLALSIAGSPDTQYF
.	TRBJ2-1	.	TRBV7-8	TGTGCCAGCAGCTTAGCCGGGGCGGGGTACAATGAGCAGTTCTTC	CASSLAGAGYNEQFF
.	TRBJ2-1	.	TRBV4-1	TGCGCCAGCAGCCAAGATTTTCCGAGGGAGGAGCAGTTCTTC	CASSQDFPREEQFF
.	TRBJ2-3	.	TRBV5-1	TGCGCCAGCAGCTTGGGGGGACCCGGGACTCCAGATACGCAGTATTTT	CASSLGGPGTPDTQYF
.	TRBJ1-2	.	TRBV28	TGTGCCAGCAGTTTACCGGGGGGGCGGGGCTACACCTTC	CASSLPGGRGYTF
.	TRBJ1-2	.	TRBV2	TGTGCCAGCAGTTCCGACAGGACCCTCGGTGGCTACACCTTC	CASSSDRTLGGYTF
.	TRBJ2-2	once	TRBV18	TGTGCCAGCTCACCCACACAGGGATGGGGCACCGGGGAGCTGTTTTTT	CASSPTQGWGTGELFF
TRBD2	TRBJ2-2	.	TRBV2	TGTGCCAGCACAGACCGGGGGGTCACCGGGGAGCTGTTTTTT	CASTDRGVTGELFF
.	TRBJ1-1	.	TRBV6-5	TGTGCCAGCAGAGCTCCTCCCGGAGTTACAGCTTTCTTT	CASRAPPGVTAFF
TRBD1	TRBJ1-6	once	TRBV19	TGTGCCAGTAGTCCCCCGACAGGGGGCGACTCACCCCTCCACTTT	CASSPPTGGDSPLHF
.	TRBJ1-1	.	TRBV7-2	TGTGCCAGCAGCTCCCAAAGCGGCGGTGAAGCTTTCTTT	CASSSQSGGEAFF